A selection of T cell receptor beta chains follows, all from one sample in a study of blood T cell repertoires in COVID-19. Generated by immunoSEQ multiplex PCR, the TCRdb table keeps only in-frame clones and is missing some. The sample includes 140,000 to 150,000 clones, around 80% of them seen just once. The sequencing sample was made of peripheral blood. The origin of the receptors is a woman between 55 and 75 years old with acute or convalescent COVID-19. The CDR3 runs from the conserved cysteine through the conserved F or W. The D gene is left open where the match is weak. Clone sizes are given selectively: once, few, many, or a class where the clone is expanded.

J,size,V,D,DNA,CDR3
TRBJ1-1,few,TRBV4-1,.,TGCGCCAGCAGCCAAGGCAGGGGAAGTGTCCAAAACACTGAAGCTTTCTTT,CASSQGRGSVQNTEAFF
TRBJ1-5,.,TRBV14,.,TGTGCCAGACGGGGGGGTATCCCCCAGCATTTT,CARRGGIPQHF
TRBJ2-1,.,TRBV6-1,TRBD2,TGTGCCAGCAGTGACAGACTAGCGGGATCCTACAATGAGCAGTTCTTC,CASSDRLAGSYNEQFF
TRBJ2-2,few,TRBV7-8,.,TGTGCCAGCAGCTTCCACTGGGGCAGGGTGAAAGGGGAGCTGTTTTTT,CASSFHWGRVKGELFF
TRBJ1-2,.,TRBV2,.,TGTGCCAGCAGTGTTATAATAAACATTAGGGGCGGAGAGAACTATGGCTACACCTTC,CASSVIINIRGGENYGYTF
TRBJ2-5,.,TRBV9,.,TGTGCCAGCAGCGTAGCGGTTAGTACCCAAGAGACCCAGTACTTC,CASSVAVSTQETQYF
TRBJ2-7,.,TRBV19,TRBD2,TGTGCCAGTAGTACCGGACTAGCGGTATCCTACGAGCAGTACTTC,CASSTGLAVSYEQYF
TRBJ2-2,.,TRBV27,.,TGTGCCAGCAGTTCGACTCAGGGGGAGCTGTTTTTT,CASSSTQGELFF
TRBJ2-4,.,TRBV6-6,TRBD1,TGTGCCAGCAGACATGGACAGGGTTTGGCCAAAAACATTCAGTACTTC,CASRHGQGLAKNIQYF
TRBJ2-7,.,TRBV19,TRBD2,TGTGCCAGTGGCCCACGGGGGGGCGAGCAGTACTTC,CASGPRGGEQYF
TRBJ2-1,.,TRBV4-2,TRBD2,TGTGCCAGCAGCCAAGGAGGACTAGCGGGAATTTCCAATGAGCAGTTCTTC,CASSQGGLAGISNEQFF
TRBJ2-2,.,TRBV6-1,TRBD2,TGTGCCAGCAAGGTGCGGGAGAGGGACACCGGGGAGCTGTTTTTT,CASKVRERDTGELFF
TRBJ2-5,.,TRBV5-6,TRBD2,TGTGCCAGCAGCCTAGGGACTAGCGGGCGGGAGACCCAGTACTTC,CASSLGTSGRETQYF
TRBJ2-1,.,TRBV7-2,TRBD2,TGTGCCAGCAGCTTCCAGGCGCTAGCGGGCTCCTACAATGAGCAGTTCTTC,CASSFQALAGSYNEQFF
TRBJ1-5,.,TRBV27,.,TGTGCCAGCAGTTTACCTGGAAGCGGGCAGCCCCAGCATTTT,CASSLPGSGQPQHF
TRBJ2-7,.,TRBV5-4,TRBD2,TGTGCCAGCACCGTAAGCGGGATACTCTACGAGCAGTACTTC,CASTVSGILYEQYF
TRBJ2-1,.,TRBV28,.,TGTGCCAGCAGTTCCCCAAAGGGAGCTAATGAGCAGTTCTTC,CASSSPKGANEQFF
TRBJ1-1,.,TRBV10-3,TRBD1,TGTGCCATCAGTGAGTATCGGGACAGCTCTATGAACACTGAAGCTTTCTTT,CAISEYRDSSMNTEAFF
TRBJ2-1,once,TRBV28,TRBD2,TGTGCCAGCAGTTCAGCTCCTCCTAGCGGGAGTTCCTACAATGAGCAGTTCTTC,CASSSAPPSGSSYNEQFF
TRBJ2-5,.,TRBV7-3,.,TGTGCCAGCAGCCCACAAGTGGGCCCTCTGGGTACCCAGTACTTC,CASSPQVGPLGTQYF
TRBJ2-1,.,TRBV5-8,TRBD2,TGTGCCAGCAGCCCTCGACTAGCCGCCTACAATGAGCAGTTCTTC,CASSPRLAAYNEQFF
TRBJ2-5,.,TRBV5-6,.,TGTGCCAGCACCGAAGACAGCCGAGGAGGGGAGACCCAGTACTTC,CASTEDSRGGETQYF
TRBJ2-7,.,TRBV24-1,TRBD1,TGTGCCACCAGTGACCCCCACCAGGGGGACTACGAGCAGTACTTC,CATSDPHQGDYEQYF
TRBJ2-3,.,TRBV19,TRBD2,TGTGCCAGTAGTATAGATGGGACTAGCGGGACAGATACGCAGTATTTT,CASSIDGTSGTDTQYF
TRBJ1-5,.,TRBV9,TRBD1,TGTGCCAGCAGCGTAGGGACAGGTAATCAGCCCCAGCATTTT,CASSVGTGNQPQHF
TRBJ2-1,once,TRBV5-4,TRBD2,TGTGCCAGCAGCTTCCCTCGACTAGCGGGAGTGTCCTACAATGAGCAGTTCTTC,CASSFPRLAGVSYNEQFF
TRBJ1-1,.,TRBV19,.,TGTGCCAGTAGTGGTACAGCGGGTGGGTTAAACACTGAAGCTTTCTTT,CASSGTAGGLNTEAFF
TRBJ2-1,once,TRBV18,TRBD2,TGTGCCAGCTCGTCCCTAGCGGGAGGCACCCCTAATGAGCAGTTCTTC,CASSSLAGGTPNEQFF
TRBJ1-2,.,TRBV27,.,TGTGCCAGCAGTCCTAGGGGGAAGGGCTATGGCTACACCTTC,CASSPRGKGYGYTF
TRBJ2-7,.,TRBV30,.,TGTGCCTGGAGTTCAGGAGGTTACGAGCAGTACTTC,CAWSSGGYEQYF
TRBJ2-1,few,TRBV2,.,TGTGCCAGCAGTGATCGAGCGGCCTACAATGAGCAGTTCTTC,CASSDRAAYNEQFF
TRBJ1-1,.,TRBV14,TRBD1,TGTGCCAGCAGCTACGAACAGGGGAGGAGTGAAGCTTTCTTT,CASSYEQGRSEAFF
TRBJ2-7,once,TRBV5-1,TRBD1,TGCGCCAGCAGCCGCCGGGACAGTTTTGCGAACGAGCAGTACTTC,CASSRRDSFANEQYF
TRBJ2-5,few,TRBV5-4,TRBD1,TGTGCCAGCAGCCCGGGACAGGGAAAAGAGACCCAGTACTTC,CASSPGQGKETQYF
TRBJ1-2,.,TRBV28,.,TGTGCCAGCGGTAAACGAGGCGGCTACACCTTC,CASGKRGGYTF
TRBJ2-3,.,TRBV5-6,.,TGTGCCAGCAGCTTTCCAGGGTCAATCACAGATACGCAGTATTTT,CASSFPGSITDTQYF
TRBJ2-5,.,TRBV3-1/TRBV3-2,TRBD2,TGTGCCAGCAGCCCGGGGACTATACAAGAGACCCAGTACTTC,CASSPGTIQETQYF
TRBJ2-7,.,TRBV6-5,.,TGTGCCAGCCATAAGGAAGCGGTCTCCTACGAGCAGTACTTC,CASHKEAVSYEQYF
TRBJ1-3,few,TRBV28,.,TGTGCCAGCAGTCAGGGGAGCTCTGGAAACACCATATATTTT,CASSQGSSGNTIYF